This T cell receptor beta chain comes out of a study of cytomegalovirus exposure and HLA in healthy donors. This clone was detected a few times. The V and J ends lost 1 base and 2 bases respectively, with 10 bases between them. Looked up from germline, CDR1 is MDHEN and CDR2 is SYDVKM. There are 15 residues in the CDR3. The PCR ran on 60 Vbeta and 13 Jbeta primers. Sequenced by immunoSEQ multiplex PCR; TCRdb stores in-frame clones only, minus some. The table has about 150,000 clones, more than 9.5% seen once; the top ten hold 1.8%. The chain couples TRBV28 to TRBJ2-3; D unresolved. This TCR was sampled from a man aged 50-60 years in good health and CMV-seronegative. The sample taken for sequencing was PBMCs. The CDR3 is CASSLFGGNTDTQYF. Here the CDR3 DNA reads TGTGCCAGCAGTTTATTTGGCGGAAACACAGATACGCAGTATTTT.